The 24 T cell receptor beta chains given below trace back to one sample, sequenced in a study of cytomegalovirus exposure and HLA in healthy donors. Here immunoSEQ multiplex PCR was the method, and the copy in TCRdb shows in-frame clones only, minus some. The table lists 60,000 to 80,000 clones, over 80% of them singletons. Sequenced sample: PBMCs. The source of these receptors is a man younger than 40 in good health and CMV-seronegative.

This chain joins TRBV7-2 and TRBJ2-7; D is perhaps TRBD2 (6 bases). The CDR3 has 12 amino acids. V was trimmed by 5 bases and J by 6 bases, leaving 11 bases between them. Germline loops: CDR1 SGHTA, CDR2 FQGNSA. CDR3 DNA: TGTGCCAGCAGCCCGACTAGTTCCGAGCAGTACTTC. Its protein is CASSPTSSEQYF.

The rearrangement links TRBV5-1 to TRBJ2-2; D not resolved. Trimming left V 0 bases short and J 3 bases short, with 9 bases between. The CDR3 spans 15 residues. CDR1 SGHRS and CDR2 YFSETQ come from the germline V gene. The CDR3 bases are TGCGCCAGCAGCTTGGTAGAATCGGACACCGGGGAGCTGTTTTTT. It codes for CASSLVESDTGELFF.

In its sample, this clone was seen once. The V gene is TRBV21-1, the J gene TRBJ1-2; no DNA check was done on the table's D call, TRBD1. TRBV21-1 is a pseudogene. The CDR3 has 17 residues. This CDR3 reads CASSKVWTPTLNYGYTF. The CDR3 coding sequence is TGTGCCAGCAGCAAAGTGTGGACACCGACCCTTAACTATGGCTACACCTTC.

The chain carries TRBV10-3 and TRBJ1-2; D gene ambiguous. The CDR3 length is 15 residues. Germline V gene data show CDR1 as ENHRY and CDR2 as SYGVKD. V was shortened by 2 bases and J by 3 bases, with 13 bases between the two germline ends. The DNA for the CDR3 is TGTGCCATCAGTGAGAGAACTACCGCTTACTATGGCTACACCTTC. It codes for CAISERTTAYYGYTF.

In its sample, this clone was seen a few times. CDR3 nucleotides: TGTGCCAGCAGTCCCGACAGAGTGAAGGCCGGGGAGCTGTTTTTT. It translates to CASSPDRVKAGELFF. This chain joins TRBV2 and TRBJ2-2, with D maybe TRBD1 (5 bases). The V gene lost 5 bases and the J gene lost 6 bases, with 16 bases spanning the gap. The CDR3 runs to 15 residues. The V gene's germline CDR1 is SNHLY and CDR2 FYNNEI.

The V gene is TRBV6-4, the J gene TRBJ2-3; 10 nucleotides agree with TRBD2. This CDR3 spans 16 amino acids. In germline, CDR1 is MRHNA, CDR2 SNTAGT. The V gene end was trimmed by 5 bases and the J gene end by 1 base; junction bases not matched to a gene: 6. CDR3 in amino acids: CASSTGTSVGTDTQYF. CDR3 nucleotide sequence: TGTGCCAGCAGTACCGGGACTAGCGTCGGCACAGATACGCAGTATTTT.

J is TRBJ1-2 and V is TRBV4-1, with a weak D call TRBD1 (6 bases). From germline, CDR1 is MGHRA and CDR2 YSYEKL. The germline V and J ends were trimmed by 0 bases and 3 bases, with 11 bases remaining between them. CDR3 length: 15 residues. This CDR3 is CASSQDQGHHYGYTF. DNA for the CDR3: TGCGCCAGCAGCCAAGATCAGGGGCATCACTATGGCTACACCTTC.

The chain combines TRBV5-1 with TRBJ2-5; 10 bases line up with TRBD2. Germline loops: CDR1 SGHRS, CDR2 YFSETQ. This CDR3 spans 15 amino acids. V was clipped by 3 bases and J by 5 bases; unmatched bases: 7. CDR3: CASSYPGLASETQYF. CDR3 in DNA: TGCGCCAGCAGCTACCCGGGACTAGCGTCTGAGACCCAGTACTTC. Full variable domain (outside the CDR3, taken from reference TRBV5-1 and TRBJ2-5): KAGVTQTPRYLIKTRGQQVTLSCSPISGHRSVSWYQQTPGQGLQFLFEYFSETQRNKGNFPGRFSGRQFSNSRSEMNVSTLELGDSALYLCASSYPGLASETQYFGPGTRLLVL.

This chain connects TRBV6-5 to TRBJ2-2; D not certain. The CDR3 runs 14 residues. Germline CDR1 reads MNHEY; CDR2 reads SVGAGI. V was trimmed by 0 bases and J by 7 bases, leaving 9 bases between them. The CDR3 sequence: CASSYSKHYGELFF. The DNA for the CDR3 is TGTGCCAGCAGTTACTCGAAGCATTACGGGGAGCTGTTTTTT.

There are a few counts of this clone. The CDR3 region is CASSGSVGNQPQHF. The CDR3 DNA is TGTGCCAGCTCAGGGAGTGTGGGCAATCAGCCCCAGCATTTT. The chain is built from TRBV18 and TRBJ1-5; D gene uncertain. V dropped 5 bases and J dropped 2 bases, with 10 bases sitting between them. The CDR3 consists of 14 residues. The germline V gene encodes CDR1 KGHSH and CDR2 LQKENI.

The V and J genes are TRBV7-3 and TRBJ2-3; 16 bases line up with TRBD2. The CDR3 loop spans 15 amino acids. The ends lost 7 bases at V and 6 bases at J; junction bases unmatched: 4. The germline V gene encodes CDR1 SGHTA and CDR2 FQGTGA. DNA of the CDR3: TGTGCCAGCACCCCGGGACTAGCGGGAGGGGATACGCAGTATTTT. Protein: CASTPGLAGGDTQYF.

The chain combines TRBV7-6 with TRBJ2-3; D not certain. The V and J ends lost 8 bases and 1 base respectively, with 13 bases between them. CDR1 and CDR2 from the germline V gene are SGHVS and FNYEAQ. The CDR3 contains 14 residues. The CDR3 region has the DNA TGTGCCAGCCGTAGAAACCCCGGCACAGATACGCAGTATTTT. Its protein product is CASRRNPGTDTQYF.

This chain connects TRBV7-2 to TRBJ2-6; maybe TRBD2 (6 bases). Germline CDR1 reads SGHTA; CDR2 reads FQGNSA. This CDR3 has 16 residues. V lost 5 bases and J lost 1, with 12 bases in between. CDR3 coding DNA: TGTGCCAGCAGCCCGGGACTCTCTTCTGGGGCCAACGTCCTGACTTTC. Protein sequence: CASSPGLSSGANVLTF.

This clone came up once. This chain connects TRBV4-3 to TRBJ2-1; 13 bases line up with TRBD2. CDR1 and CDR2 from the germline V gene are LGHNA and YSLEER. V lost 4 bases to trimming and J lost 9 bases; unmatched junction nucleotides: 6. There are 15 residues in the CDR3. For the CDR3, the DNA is TGCGCCAGCAGCCCAACTAGCGGGGGGGCCTTTGAGCAGTTCTTC. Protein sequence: CASSPTSGGAFEQFF.

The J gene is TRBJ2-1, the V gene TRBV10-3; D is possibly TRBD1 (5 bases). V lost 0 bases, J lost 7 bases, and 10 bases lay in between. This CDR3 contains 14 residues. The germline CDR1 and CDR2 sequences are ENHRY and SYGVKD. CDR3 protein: CAISESRRGNEQFF. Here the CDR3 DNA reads TGTGCCATCAGTGAGTCGAGAAGGGGAAATGAGCAGTTCTTC.

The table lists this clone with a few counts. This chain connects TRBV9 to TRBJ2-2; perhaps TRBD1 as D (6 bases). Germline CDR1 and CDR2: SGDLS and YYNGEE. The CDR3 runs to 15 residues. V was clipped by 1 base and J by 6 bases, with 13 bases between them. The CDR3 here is CASSVRGGFAGELFF. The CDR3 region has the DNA TGTGCCAGCAGCGTACGAGGGGGTTTCGCCGGGGAGCTGTTTTTT.

CDR3 protein: CASSLQGASYNEQFF. Written as DNA, the CDR3 is TGTGCCAGCAGCCTCCAGGGGGCATCCTACAATGAGCAGTTCTTC. The chain uses TRBV7-3 and TRBJ2-1; 8 bases line up with TRBD1. CDR1 SGHTA and CDR2 FQGTGA come from the germline V gene. This CDR3 contains 15 residues. The junction had 4 bases not matched to a gene; V was cut back by 5 bases and J by 1 base.

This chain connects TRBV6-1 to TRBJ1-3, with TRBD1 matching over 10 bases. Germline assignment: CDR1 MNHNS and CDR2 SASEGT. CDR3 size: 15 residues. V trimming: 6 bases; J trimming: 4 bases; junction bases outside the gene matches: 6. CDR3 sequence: CASSRGQGFGNTIYF. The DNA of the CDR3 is TGTGCCAGCAGCCGGGGACAGGGGTTCGGAAACACCATATATTTT.

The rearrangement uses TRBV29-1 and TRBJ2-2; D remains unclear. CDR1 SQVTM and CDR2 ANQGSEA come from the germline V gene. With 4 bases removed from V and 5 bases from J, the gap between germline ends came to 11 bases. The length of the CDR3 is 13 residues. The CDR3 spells CSVANFSTGELFF. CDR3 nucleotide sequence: TGCAGCGTTGCTAACTTTTCGACCGGGGAGCTGTTTTTT.

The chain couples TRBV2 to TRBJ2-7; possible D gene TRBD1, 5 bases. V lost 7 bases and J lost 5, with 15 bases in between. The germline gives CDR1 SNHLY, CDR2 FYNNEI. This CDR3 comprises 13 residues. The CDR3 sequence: CASNTVRANEQYF. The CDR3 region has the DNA TGTGCCAGCAATACCGTCAGGGCGAACGAGCAGTACTTC.

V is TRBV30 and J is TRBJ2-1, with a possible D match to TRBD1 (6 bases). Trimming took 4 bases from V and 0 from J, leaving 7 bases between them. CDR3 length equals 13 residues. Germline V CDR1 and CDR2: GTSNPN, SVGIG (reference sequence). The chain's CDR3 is CAWNRASYNEQFF. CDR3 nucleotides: TGTGCCTGGAACAGGGCCTCCTACAATGAGCAGTTCTTC.

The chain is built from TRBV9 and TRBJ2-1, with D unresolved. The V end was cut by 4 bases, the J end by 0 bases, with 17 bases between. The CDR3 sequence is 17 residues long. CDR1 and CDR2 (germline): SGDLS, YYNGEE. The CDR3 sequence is CASSPRLGASSYNEQFF. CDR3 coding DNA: TGTGCCAGCAGCCCGCGACTTGGCGCAAGCTCCTACAATGAGCAGTTCTTC.

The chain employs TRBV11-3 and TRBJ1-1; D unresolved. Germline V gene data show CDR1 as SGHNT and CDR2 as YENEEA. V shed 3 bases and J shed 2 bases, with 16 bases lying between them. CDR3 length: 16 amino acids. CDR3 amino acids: CASSFRLGEANTEAFF. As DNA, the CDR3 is TGTGCCAGCAGCTTTCGTTTGGGCGAAGCTAACACTGAAGCTTTCTTT. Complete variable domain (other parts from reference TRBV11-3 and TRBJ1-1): EAGVVQSPRYKIIEKKQPVAFWCNPISGHNTLYWYLQNLGQGPELLIRYENEEAVDDSQLPKDRFSAERLKGVDSTLKIQPAELGDSAVYLCASSFRLGEANTEAFFGQGTRLTVV.

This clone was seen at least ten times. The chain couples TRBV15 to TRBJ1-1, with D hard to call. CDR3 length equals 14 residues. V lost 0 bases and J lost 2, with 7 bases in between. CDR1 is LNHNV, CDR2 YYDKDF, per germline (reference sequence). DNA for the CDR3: TGTGCCACCAGCAGAGAGGCCGCCAACACTGAAGCTTTCTTT. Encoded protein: CATSREAANTEAFF.